This T cell receptor beta chain was captured in a study of T cell responses to AZD1222 COVID-19 vaccine (dated by TCRdb to 2020 to 2022). As for the study more broadly: A total of just over 230 trial participants underwent TCR sequencing, of whom 207 had received two doses of AZD1222 and around 25 had received two doses of the MenACWY control vaccine. Trial participants were enrolled by age into subgroups of 18-55, 56-69 and 70-plus years, and roughly 160, 29 and 62 TCR-sequenced participants, respectively, were included in these subgroups.

The CDR3 regions of human TCRbeta chains were subjected to immunosequencing. The study's own analysis went as follows. TCRs in the repertoires were matched against a reference library of SARS-CoV-2-specific TCRs that had been generated with the MIRA antigen-specificity platform. Breadth meant the fraction of unique TCRs that were SARS-CoV-2-associated, whereas depth meant the fraction of total T cells that were SARS-CoV-2-associated. Using the MIRA data, each spike-specific TCR was mapped to the spike region that the TCR reacts to and placed in a CD4 or CD8 class. Log10-transformed breadth and depth values were compared by one-way ANOVA with Sidak's multiple comparisons tests. This immuneACCESS table, as held by TCRdb, lists in-frame sequences with V and J called but not all clones. Of the missing ones, under half trace to an unresolved V gene in checked studies; the others have no known cause. The DNA was the basis for D and trimming; V, J and clone size are from that table. Counted in this sample were over 75,000 clones; 85% to 90% of them appeared once. The top ten hold over 2% of the sample.

According to the study, the label for this sample's time point signals: about 28 days (+/-7) after the second vaccine dose. AZD1222 recipients whose second dose came at about 4 weeks and those whose second dose came at about 12 weeks were combined into one group, since spike-specific TCR depth and breadth did not differ between the two schedules. Vaccinee samples came from UK trials COV001 and COV002, including a single-blind randomized controlled phase 2/3 trial of AZD1222 (ChAdOx1 nCoV-19) in healthy adults. Trial participant PBMC samples were collected at day 0 and day 28 after the second dose for TCRbeta chain sequencing. The research as a whole found: Most participants were white British and females outnumbered males, and the authors suggested that clonal diversity may have been underestimated. In the small 56-69-year group, the increase in depth fell short of significance, most likely because of low power. Because no day 14 peak-response samples were available, repertoires were characterized only after the peak T cell response. Nearly half of unique spike-specific TCRs reportedly recognized epitopes outside regions mutated in the B.1.351 and B.1.1.7 variants. CD4 TCRs associated with the vaccine covered the entire spike protein, and the dominant responses were in regions 160-218 and 743-854. After two AZD1222 doses, both the breadth and the depth of spike-specific TCRs were significantly higher than at day 0 and than in MenACWY recipients. Only five to seven AZD1222 recipients were SARS-CoV-2 seropositive at baseline, limiting conclusions about previously exposed vaccinees.

With regard to this clone: Its recognized antigen is unknown. No base quality values were provided; no much bigger clone lies one nucleotide off.

V gives up 3 bases and J gives up 1 base, and the segment between their germline ends measures 7 bases. Per the germline V gene (reference sequence), SGHNT is the CDR1 and YYREEE is the CDR2. Its CDR3 holds 14 amino acids, cysteine through phenylalanine. The kept DNA is CDR3 alone, 42 bases in frame from the first base. This specimen was peripheral blood, taken 28 days after the second AZD1222 dose. This sequence uses TRBV5-4 and TRBJ2-2, with a weak D call of TRBD1 (6 bases match). This receptor was taken from an adult who received the AZD1222 COVID-19 vaccine. The nucleotide sequence is TGTGCCAGCAGCTCGACAGGGAACACCGGGGAGCTGTTTTTT. This translates into CASSSTGNTGELFF.